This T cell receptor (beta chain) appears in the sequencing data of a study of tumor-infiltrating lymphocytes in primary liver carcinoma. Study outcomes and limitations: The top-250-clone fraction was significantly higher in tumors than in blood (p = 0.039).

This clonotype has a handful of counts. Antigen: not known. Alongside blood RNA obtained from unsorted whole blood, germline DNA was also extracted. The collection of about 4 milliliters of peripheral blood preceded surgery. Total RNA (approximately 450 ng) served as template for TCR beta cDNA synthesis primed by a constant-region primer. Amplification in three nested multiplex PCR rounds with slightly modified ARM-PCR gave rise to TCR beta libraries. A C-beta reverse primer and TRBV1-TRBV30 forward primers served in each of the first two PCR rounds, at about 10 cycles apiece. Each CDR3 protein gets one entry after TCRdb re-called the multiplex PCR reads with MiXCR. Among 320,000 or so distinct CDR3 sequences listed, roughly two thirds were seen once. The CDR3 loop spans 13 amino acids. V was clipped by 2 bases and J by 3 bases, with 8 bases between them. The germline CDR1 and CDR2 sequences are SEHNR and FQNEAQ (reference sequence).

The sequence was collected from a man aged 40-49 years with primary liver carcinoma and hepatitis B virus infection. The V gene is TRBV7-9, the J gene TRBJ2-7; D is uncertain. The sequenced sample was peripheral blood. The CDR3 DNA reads TGTGCCAGCAGCTTAATTACTGGCTACGAGCAGTACTTC. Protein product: CASSLITGYEQYF.